This entry lists 5 T cell receptor beta chains sequenced from one sample in a study of T cells in Graves' hyperthyroidism and ophthalmopathy. Amplification targeted TCR beta CDR3 regions from RNA transcripts. The HTBI set primed first-round TCR CDR3 RT-PCR. TCRdb re-called the multiplex PCR reads through MiXCR, storing one row per CDR3 protein. The table includes over 700,000 distinct CDR3 sequences, just over 35% detected once. Input material: blood. Receptors were obtained from a woman aged 40 to 50 with Graves' hyperthyroidism.

The table lists this clonotype with many counts. This chain joins TRBV29-1 and TRBJ1-2; D is uncertain. Between the trimmed V and J ends, which lost 3 bases and 4 bases, there was a span of 6 bases. From germline, CDR1 is SQVTM and CDR2 ANQGSEA. CDR3 length equals 11 residues. The DNA of the CDR3 is TGCAGCGTTGAGGGAAGCTATGGCTACACCTTC. This codes for CSVEGSYGYTF.

This clonotype was seen ten or more times. The rearrangement links TRBV7-9 to TRBJ1-2, with D possibly TRBD1 on 5 matching bases. The CDR3 totals 11 residues. Trimming cost V 1 base and J 9 bases, with 6 bases left between them. The germline V gene encodes CDR1 SEHNR and CDR2 FQNEAQ (reference sequence). The CDR3 sequence: CASSLEGSYTF. The DNA for the CDR3 is TGTGCCAGCAGCTTAGAGGGGAGCTACACCTTC.

In its sample, this clonotype was seen a few times. The V and J genes are TRBV9 and TRBJ2-3; unclear D gene. The ends were cut back, 0 bases at V and 0 bases at J, with 5 bases in the middle. The CDR3 is made up of 14 amino acids. CDR1 and CDR2 (germline): SGDLS, YYNGEE. The CDR3 loop reads CASSVVGSTDTQYF. As DNA, the CDR3 is TGTGCCAGCAGCGTAGTCGGTAGCACAGATACGCAGTATTTT.

This chain links TRBV10-3 with TRBJ1-5, with TRBD1 matching over 9 bases. The CDR3 extends over 15 amino acids. The germline CDR1 and CDR2 sequences are ENHRY and SYGVKD. J gave up 4 bases and V 10 bases, and 11 bases lay outside the gene matches. CDR3: CASRSLGTGNQPQHF. In DNA, the CDR3 is TGTGCCAGCAGATCACTCGGGACAGGGAATCAGCCCCAGCATTTT.

This sequence joins TRBV7-2 and TRBJ2-6; D is uncertain. The CDR3 has 16 residues. Germline V gene sequence: CDR1 SGHTA, CDR2 FQGNSA. V was trimmed by 1 base and J by 4 bases, leaving 11 bases between them. The CDR3 DNA sequence: TGTGCCAGCAGCTTAGAGTCTGGGGTAGGGGCCAACGTCCTGACTTTC. Its protein is CASSLESGVGANVLTF.